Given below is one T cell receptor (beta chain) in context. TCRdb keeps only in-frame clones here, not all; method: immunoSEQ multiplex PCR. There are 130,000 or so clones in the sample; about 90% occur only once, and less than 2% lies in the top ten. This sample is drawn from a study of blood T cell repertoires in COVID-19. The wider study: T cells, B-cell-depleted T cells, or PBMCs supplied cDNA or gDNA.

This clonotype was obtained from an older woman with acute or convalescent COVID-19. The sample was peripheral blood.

The DNA of the CDR3 is TGTGCCAGCAGTCTTAGCCCGGGACAGCCCGTCTACAATGAGCAGTTCTTC. This encodes CASSLSPGQPVYNEQFF. J is TRBJ2-1 and V is TRBV27, with TRBD1 matching over 7 bases. V shed 5 bases, J shed 3 bases, and the junction held 13 bases outside the gene matches. Per the germline V gene, CDR1 is MNHEY and CDR2 is SMNVEV (reference sequence). CDR3 size: 17 residues.